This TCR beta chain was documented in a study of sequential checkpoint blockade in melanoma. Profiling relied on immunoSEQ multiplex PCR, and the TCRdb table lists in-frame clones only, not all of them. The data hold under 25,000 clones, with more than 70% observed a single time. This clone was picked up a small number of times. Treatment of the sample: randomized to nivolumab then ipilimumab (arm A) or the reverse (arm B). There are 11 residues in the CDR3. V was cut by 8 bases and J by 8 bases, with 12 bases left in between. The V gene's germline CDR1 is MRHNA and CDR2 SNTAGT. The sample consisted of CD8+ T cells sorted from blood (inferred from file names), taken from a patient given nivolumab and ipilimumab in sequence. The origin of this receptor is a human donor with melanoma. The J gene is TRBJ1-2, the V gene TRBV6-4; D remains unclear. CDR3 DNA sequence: TGTGCCAGCCCAGCGGCTTGCGGCTACACCTTC. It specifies CASPAACGYTF.